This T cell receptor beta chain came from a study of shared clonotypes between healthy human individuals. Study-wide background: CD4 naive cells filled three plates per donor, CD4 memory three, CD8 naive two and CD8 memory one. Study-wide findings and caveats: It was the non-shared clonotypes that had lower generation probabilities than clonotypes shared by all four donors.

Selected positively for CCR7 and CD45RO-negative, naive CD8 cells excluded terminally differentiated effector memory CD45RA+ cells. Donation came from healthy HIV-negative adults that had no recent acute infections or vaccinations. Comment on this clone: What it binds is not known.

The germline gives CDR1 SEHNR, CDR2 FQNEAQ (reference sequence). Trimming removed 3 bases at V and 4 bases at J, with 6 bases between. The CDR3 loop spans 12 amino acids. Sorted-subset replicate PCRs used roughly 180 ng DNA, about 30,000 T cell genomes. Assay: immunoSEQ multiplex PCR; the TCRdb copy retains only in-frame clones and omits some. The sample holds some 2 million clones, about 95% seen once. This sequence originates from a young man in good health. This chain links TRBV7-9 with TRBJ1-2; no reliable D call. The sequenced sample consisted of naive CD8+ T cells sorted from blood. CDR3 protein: CASSFEGYGYTF. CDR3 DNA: TGTGCCAGCAGCTTCGAGGGCTATGGCTACACCTTC.